This T cell receptor beta chain was sequenced for a study of blood T cell repertoires in COVID-19. Across the study: Donors in Cohort 3 who had recovered were those with two negative PCRs, healthcare professional clearance, or resolution of their symptoms. Donors in the United States, Italy and Spain gave samples during acute or convalescent COVID-19.

Study processing details: Estimation of nucleated cell counts was performed using reference gene primer amplification. TCRdb's copy holds only in-frame clones and misses some; the assay was immunoSEQ multiplex PCR. The D gene and trimming were derived from the DNA, and the V and J assignments and clone size from that table. Of roughly 200,000 clones in the sample, roughly 86% were seen once. CDR1 is GTSNPN and CDR2 is SVGIG in the germline V gene (reference sequence). Trimming left V 5 bases short and J 2 bases short, with 9 bases between. This CDR3 spans 12 amino acids. Assignment of participants to cohorts was predicated upon participant-reported clinical history.

This chain uses TRBV30 with TRBJ1-1; D uncertain. The sequenced sample consisted of PBMCs or T cells enriched from blood (not recorded which). The origin of this receptor is a woman aged 40 to 55 in a cohort exposed to, infected with or recovered from COVID-19 (not recorded which). The CDR3 loop is CAWETDNTEAFF. The CDR3 nucleotides are TGTGCCTGGGAGACTGATAACACTGAAGCTTTCTTT. The variable domain in full, with the rest retrieved from reference TRBV30 and TRBJ1-1, is SQTIHQWPATLVQPVGSPLSLECTVEGTSNPNLYWYRQAAGRGLQLLFYSVGIGQISSEVPQNLSASRPQDRQFILSSKKLLLSDSGFYLCAWETDNTEAFFGQGTRLTVV.